Listed below are T cell receptor beta chains from one sample, sequenced in a study of cytomegalovirus exposure and HLA in healthy donors. Sequencing was performed with immunoSEQ multiplex PCR; in TCRdb, only in-frame clones are kept and a portion is missing. The repertoire consists of some 190,000 clones, with around 86% occurring once and the leading ten covering approximately 1.7%. Sequenced material: PBMCs. The receptors shown here come from a woman between 18 and 30 years old in good health and CMV-seronegative. Both conserved end residues are trimmed from each CDR3.

V: TRBV15
J: .
CDR3: ATSMFPGTSGYEQY

V: TRBV10-3
J: TRBJ1-2
CDR3: AISPQDRGHGYT

V: TRBV18
J: TRBJ2-7
CDR3: ASSPPPGQGYEQY

V: TRBV12-2
J: TRBJ1-2
CDR3: ASRFHLRGNGYT

V: TRBV7-2
J: TRBJ2-7
CDR3: ASSSMERGSEQY

V: TRBV7-9
J: TRBJ1-1
CDR3: ASSPLGGEAF

V: TRBV19
J: TRBJ1-2
CDR3: ASRLKRDYGYT

V: TRBV10-3
J: TRBJ2-7
CDR3: ATSEGGGAYEQY

V: TRBV30
J: TRBJ2-5
CDR3: AWSSRQPQETQY

V: TRBV28
J: TRBJ1-5
CDR3: ASRPPGQGRQPQH

V: TRBV7-9
J: TRBJ1-3
CDR3: ASSPSSGNTIY

V: TRBV2
J: TRBJ2-1
CDR3: ASSVAILAGVWNEQF

V: TRBV27
J: TRBJ1-6
CDR3: ASSSQTGKDSPLH

V: TRBV30
J: TRBJ2-7
CDR3: AWSAAGREQY

V: TRBV2
J: TRBJ1-5
CDR3: ASSGQTNQPQH

V: TRBV2
J: TRBJ1-1
CDR3: ASSEGAANTEAF

V: TRBV6-6
J: TRBJ1-2
CDR3: ASSFGQPNGYT

V: TRBV5-1
J: TRBJ2-3
CDR3: ASRRTSGISDTQY

V: TRBV7-2
J: TRBJ1-5
CDR3: ASSLKTGNQPQH

V: TRBV4-1
J: TRBJ2-7
CDR3: ASSPLGLAYEQY

V: TRBV15
J: TRBJ1-1
CDR3: ATSRDKTPGEAF

V: TRBV6-5
J: TRBJ1-1
CDR3: ASSRTGRGTEAF

V: TRBV11-1
J: TRBJ2-7
CDR3: ASSSLSGTGPSYEQY

V: TRBV7-9
J: TRBJ2-3
CDR3: ASSLSPSTDTQY

V: TRBV28
J: TRBJ1-2
CDR3: ASRGTQYGYT

V: TRBV6-4
J: TRBJ2-1
CDR3: ASSDSTGLYNEQF

V: TRBV27
J: TRBJ2-1
CDR3: ASKTIGTGYNEQF

V: TRBV6-5
J: TRBJ1-2
CDR3: ASSYSGDRGDGYT

V: TRBV9
J: TRBJ2-1
CDR3: ASSVSGVSYNEQF

V: TRBV27
J: TRBJ2-3
CDR3: ASRGQGSDTQY

V: TRBV5-6
J: TRBJ2-5
CDR3: ASSLGAGVRETQY

V: TRBV11-2
J: TRBJ2-5
CDR3: ASSGGKGDQY

V: TRBV6-1
J: TRBJ1-1
CDR3: ASSQQGGTEAF

V: TRBV9
J: TRBJ2-1
CDR3: ASSADSYNEQF

V: TRBV19
J: TRBJ1-2
CDR3: ASRGRGPYGYT

V: TRBV14
J: TRBJ1-2
CDR3: ASSQGSWIRSGYT

V: TRBV7-2
J: TRBJ2-1
CDR3: ASSNTNEQF

V: TRBV25-1
J: TRBJ2-1
CDR3: ATAFLSSDSYNEQF

V: TRBV7-2
J: TRBJ1-6
CDR3: ASSLEVTLGGVH

V: TRBV5-1
J: TRBJ2-3
CDR3: ASNKRASSDTQY